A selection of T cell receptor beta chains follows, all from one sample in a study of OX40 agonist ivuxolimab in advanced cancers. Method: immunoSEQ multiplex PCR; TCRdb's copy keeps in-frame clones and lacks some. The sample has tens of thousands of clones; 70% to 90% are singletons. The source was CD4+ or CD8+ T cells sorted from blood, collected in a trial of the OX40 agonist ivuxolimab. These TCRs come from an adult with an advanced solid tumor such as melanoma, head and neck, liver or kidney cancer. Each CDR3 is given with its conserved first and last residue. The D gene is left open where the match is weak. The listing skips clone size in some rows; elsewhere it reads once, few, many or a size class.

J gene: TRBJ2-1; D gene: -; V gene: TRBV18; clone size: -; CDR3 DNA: TGTGCCAGCTCACCGAGACTAGATGGGGGTGAGCAGTTCTTC; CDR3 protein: CASSPRLDGGEQFF
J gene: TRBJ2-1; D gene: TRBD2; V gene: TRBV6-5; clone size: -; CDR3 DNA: TGTGCCAGCAGTTTCGCTAGCGGCAGCTCCTACAATGAGCAGTTCTTC; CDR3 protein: CASSFASGSSYNEQFF
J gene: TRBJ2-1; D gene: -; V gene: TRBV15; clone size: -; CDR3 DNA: TGTGCCACCAGCAGACTTGGCATGGGGAGACCAGTAAATAGCATTTCCTCCTACAATGAGCAGTTCTTC; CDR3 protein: CATSRLGMGRPVNSISSYNEQFF
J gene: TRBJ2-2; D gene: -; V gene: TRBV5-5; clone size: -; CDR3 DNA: TGTGCCAGCAGCTTGGGCAGGGAGAACACCGGGGAGCTGTTTTTT; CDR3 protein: CASSLGRENTGELFF
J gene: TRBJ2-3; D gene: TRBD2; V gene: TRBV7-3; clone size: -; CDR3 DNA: TGTGCCAGCAGCTTGGCGACTAGCGGGGTACGGATGGGCACAGATACGCAGTATTTT; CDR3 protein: CASSLATSGVRMGTDTQYF
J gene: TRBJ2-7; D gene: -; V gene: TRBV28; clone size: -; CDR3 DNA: TGTGCCAGCAGCGGGCCCGGGACTGACGTTTCCTACGAGCAGTACTTC; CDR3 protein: CASSGPGTDVSYEQYF
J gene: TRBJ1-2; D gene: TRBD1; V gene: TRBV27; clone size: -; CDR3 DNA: TGTGCCAGACACTATGGGGGGACAGGGGAAATTTCCTCTCCCTACGGCTACACCTTC; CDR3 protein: CARHYGGTGEISSPYGYTF
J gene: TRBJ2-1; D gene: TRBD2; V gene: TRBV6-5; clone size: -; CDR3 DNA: TGTGCCAGCAGTAGACTAGCGGGAGTTGAAGAGCAGTTCTTC; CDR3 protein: CASSRLAGVEEQFF
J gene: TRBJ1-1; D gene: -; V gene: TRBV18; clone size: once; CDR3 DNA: TGTGCCAGCTCACCAGGGCGGAACACTGAAGCTTTCTTT; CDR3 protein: CASSPGRNTEAFF
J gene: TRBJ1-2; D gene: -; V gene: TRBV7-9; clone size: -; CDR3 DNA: TGTGCCAGCAGCTACGGGGAAAACTATGGCTACACCTTC; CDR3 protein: CASSYGENYGYTF
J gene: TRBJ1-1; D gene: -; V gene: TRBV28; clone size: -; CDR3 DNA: TGTGCCAGCAGCCCTATTGAACAGGCGAACACTGAAGCTTTCTTT; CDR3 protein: CASSPIEQANTEAFF
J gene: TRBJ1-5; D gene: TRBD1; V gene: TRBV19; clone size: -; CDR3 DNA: TGTGCCAGCAAGCCGGGACAGGGACAAGGCAATCAGCCCCAGCATTTT; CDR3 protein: CASKPGQGQGNQPQHF
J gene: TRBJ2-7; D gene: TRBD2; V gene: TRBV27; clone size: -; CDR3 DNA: TGTGCCAGCAGTCGTGGGACTAGCGGTGGCGGGTCCTACGAGCAGTACTTC; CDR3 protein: CASSRGTSGGGSYEQYF
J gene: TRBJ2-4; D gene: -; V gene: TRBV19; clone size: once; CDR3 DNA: TGTGCCAGTAGTACGGGTGGGGGGGCGCGTGTCATTCAGTACTTC; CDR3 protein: CASSTGGGARVIQYF
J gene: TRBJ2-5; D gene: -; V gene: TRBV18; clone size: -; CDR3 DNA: TGTGCCAGCTCACCACCGGGGGGAGAGACCCAGTACTTC; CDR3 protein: CASSPPGGETQYF
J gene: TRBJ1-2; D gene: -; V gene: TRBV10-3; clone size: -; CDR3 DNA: TGTGCCATCAGTGAGGGCGGGTACTATGGCTACACCTTC; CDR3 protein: CAISEGGYYGYTF
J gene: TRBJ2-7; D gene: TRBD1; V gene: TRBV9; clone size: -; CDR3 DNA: TGTGCCAGCAGCGTAGGAGGGACAGATTACGAGCAGTACTTC; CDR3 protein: CASSVGGTDYEQYF
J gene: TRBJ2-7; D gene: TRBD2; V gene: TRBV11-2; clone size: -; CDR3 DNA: TGTGCCAGCAGCTCCGCTTTAGGGACTAGCTACGAGCAGTACTTC; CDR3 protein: CASSSALGTSYEQYF
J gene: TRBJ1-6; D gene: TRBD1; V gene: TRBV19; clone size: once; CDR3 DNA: TGTGCCAGTAGTAGCCGGGACAGGGCCCTTAATTCACCCCTCCACTTT; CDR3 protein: CASSSRDRALNSPLHF
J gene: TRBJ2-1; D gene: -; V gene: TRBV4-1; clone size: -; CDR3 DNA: TGCGCCAGCAGCCAAGTACGTGAGCAGTTCTTC; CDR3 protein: CASSQVREQFF
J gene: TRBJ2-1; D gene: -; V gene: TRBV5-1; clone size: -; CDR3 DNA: TGCGCCAGCAGCTCGGAGACTAGGGTTTACAATGAGCAGTTCTTC; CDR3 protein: CASSSETRVYNEQFF
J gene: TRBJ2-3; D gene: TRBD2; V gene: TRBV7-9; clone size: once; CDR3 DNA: TGTGCGGTCGAGCGGGAGGCTAGCACAGATACGCAGTATTTT; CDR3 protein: CAVEREASTDTQYF
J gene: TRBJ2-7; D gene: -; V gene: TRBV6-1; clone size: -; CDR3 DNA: TGTGCCAGCAGGCCCTACGGGGCCTACGAGCAGTACTTC; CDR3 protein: CASRPYGAYEQYF
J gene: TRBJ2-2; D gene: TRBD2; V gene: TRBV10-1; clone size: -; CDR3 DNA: TGCGCCAGCAGAGGACTAGCGGGAGCCACCGGGGAGCTGTTTTTT; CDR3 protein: CASRGLAGATGELFF
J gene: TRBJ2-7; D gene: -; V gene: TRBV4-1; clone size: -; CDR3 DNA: TGCGCCAGCAGCCAGCCGGGGACCTACGAGCAGTACTTC; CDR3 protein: CASSQPGTYEQYF
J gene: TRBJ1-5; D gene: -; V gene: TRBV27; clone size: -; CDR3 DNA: TGTGCCAGCAGAAATGGAGGGAATAGCAATCAGCCCCAGCATTTT; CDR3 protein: CASRNGGNSNQPQHF
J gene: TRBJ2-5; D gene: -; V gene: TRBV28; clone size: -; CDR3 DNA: TGTGCCAGCAGTTTGCAGGGAGAGACCCAGTACTTC; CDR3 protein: CASSLQGETQYF
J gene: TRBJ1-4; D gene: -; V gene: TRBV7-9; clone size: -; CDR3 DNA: TGTGCCAGCAGCTTTTTCCGCAGGGAGGGGGAAAAACTGTTTTTT; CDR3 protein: CASSFFRREGEKLFF
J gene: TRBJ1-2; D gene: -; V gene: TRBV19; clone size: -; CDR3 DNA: TGTGCCACTAAGACCCCTCTCCCCTATGGCTACACCTTC; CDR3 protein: CATKTPLPYGYTF
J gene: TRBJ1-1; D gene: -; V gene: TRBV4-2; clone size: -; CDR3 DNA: TGTGCCAGCAGCTACGACGGGACCCTGAACACTGAAGCTTTCTTT; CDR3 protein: CASSYDGTLNTEAFF
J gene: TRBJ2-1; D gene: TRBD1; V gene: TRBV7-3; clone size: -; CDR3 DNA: TGTGCCAGCAGCCCCACGAGGGACAGATACAATGAGCAGTTCTTC; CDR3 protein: CASSPTRDRYNEQFF
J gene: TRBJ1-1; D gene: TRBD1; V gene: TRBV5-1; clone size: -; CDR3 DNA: TGCGCCAGCAGCCCACACCTCCGGGACAGATTCTCTACAATGAACACTGAAGCTTTCTTT; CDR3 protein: CASSPHLRDRFSTMNTEAFF
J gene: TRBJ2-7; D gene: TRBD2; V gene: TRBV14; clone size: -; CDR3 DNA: TGTGCCAGCAGCCAAGATTCTTTTTGGGGGACTAAGGCCTACGAGCAGTACTTC; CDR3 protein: CASSQDSFWGTKAYEQYF
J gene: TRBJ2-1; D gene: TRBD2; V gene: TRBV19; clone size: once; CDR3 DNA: TGTGCCAGTAGTGACGGGGGGGCTGCTAGCGGGAGGTACAATGAGCAGTTCTTC; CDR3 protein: CASSDGGAASGRYNEQFF
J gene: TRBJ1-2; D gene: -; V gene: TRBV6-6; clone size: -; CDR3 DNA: TGTGCCAACGCTTTAGGGGGTGACTATGGCTACACCTTC; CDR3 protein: CANALGGDYGYTF
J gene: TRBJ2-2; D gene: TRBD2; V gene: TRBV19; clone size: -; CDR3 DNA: TGTGCCAGTGCGGGGGGCGGGGAGCTGTTTTTT; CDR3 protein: CASAGGGELFF
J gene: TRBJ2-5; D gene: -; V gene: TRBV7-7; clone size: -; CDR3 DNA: TGTGCCAGCAGCCCGACCGAGGTAGTTGGGCAAGAGACCCAGTACTTC; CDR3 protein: CASSPTEVVGQETQYF
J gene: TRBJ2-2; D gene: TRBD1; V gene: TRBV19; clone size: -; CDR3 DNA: TGTGCCAGTACCGATCATGGGACAGCGATCACCGGGGAGCTGTTTTTT; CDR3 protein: CASTDHGTAITGELFF
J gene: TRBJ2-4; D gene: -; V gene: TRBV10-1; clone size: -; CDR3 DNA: TGCGCCAGCAGTGAGTGCGGGCTAGCCAAAAACATTCAGTACTTC; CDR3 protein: CASSECGLAKNIQYF